The 7 T cell receptor beta chains in this list originate from one sample, sequenced in a study of cytomegalovirus exposure and HLA in healthy donors. PCR was performed using 60 Vbeta and 13 Jbeta primers. Data came from immunoSEQ multiplex PCR; TCRdb stores just in-frame clones and leaves some out. Found here are 120,000 or so clones, around 80% of them singletons; the top ten hold 8.8%. The material sequenced was PBMCs. The receptors were gathered from a female donor in good health and CMV-seropositive.

This chain links TRBV5-1 with TRBJ2-2; the D is unclear. CDR1 is SGHRS and CDR2 is YFSETQ in the germline V gene. Trimming cost V 2 bases and J 3 bases, with 5 bases left between them. The CDR3 runs 13 residues. CDR3 coding DNA: TGCGCCAGCAGCTTTCGGGACACCGGGGAGCTGTTTTTT. Residues: CASSFRDTGELFF.

This chain links TRBV30 with TRBJ2-2, with D unclear. The germline V gene encodes CDR1 GTSNPN and CDR2 SVGIG (reference sequence). The CDR3 is 16 amino acids. The V end lost 2 bases, the J end lost 3 bases, and 16 bases lay between the germline ends. The CDR3: CAWSLQRGRHTGELFF. CDR3 in DNA: TGTGCCTGGAGTCTACAAAGAGGAAGGCACACCGGGGAGCTGTTTTTT. Filled out from reference TRBV30 and TRBJ2-2, the complete variable domain reads SQTIHQWPATLVQPVGSPLSLECTVEGTSNPNLYWYRQAAGRGLQLLFYSVGIGQISSEVPQNLSASRPQDRQFILSSKKLLLSDSGFYLCAWSLQRGRHTGELFFGEGSRLTVL.

The rearrangement joins TRBV4-2 to TRBJ2-1, with 11 bases identical to TRBD2. V was clipped by 3 bases and J by 6 bases; unmatched bases: 13. The germline CDR1 and CDR2 sequences are LGHNA and YNFKEQ. The CDR3 consists of 18 residues. CDR3 bases: TGTGCCAGCAGCCAGAGTCTACTAGCGGGGGAGAGCGGCAATGAGCAGTTCTTC. Protein sequence: CASSQSLLAGESGNEQFF.

The chain employs TRBV7-7 and TRBJ2-5, with 9 bases lining up with TRBD1. Germline V gene data show CDR1 as SSHAT and CDR2 as FNYEAQ (reference sequence). This CDR3 region has 15 residues. Trimming removed 6 bases from V and 4 bases from J; junction bases left unmatched: 9. DNA for the CDR3: TGTGCCAGCAGTACCGGGACAGGGCTTCGAGAGACCCAGTACTTC. It specifies CASSTGTGLRETQYF.

This clone was counted between two and nine times. CDR3 sequence: CASSSLGTANEKLFF. CDR3 bases: TGTGCCAGCAGCTCCCTCGGGACAGCTAATGAAAAACTGTTTTTT. The gene calls are TRBV9 and TRBJ1-4; TRBD1 matches 7 bases. The CDR3 sequence is 15 residues long. Germline V gene lookup returns CDR1 SGDLS and CDR2 YYNGEE. V dropped 4 bases and J dropped 3; count of bases not matched to a gene: 6. The whole variable domain, filled in from reference TRBV9 and TRBJ1-4, reads DSGVTQTPKHLITATGQRVTLRCSPRSGDLSVYWYQQSLDQGLQFLIQYYNGEERAKGNILERFSAQQFPDLHSELNLSSLELGDSALYFCASSSLGTANEKLFFGSGTQLSVL.

The V call is TRBV27, the J call TRBJ1-2, with 7 bases aligning to TRBD1. Per germline, CDR1 MNHEY and CDR2 SMNVEV (reference sequence). This CDR3 spans 13 amino acids. The V segment lost 2 bases and the J segment 7 bases; nucleotides outside the gene matches: 4. CDR3 nucleotides: TGTGCCAGCAGTTTAGACTACAGGGGTGGCTACACCTTC. It encodes CASSLDYRGGYTF.

The V call is TRBV2, the J call TRBJ1-2; D is possibly TRBD1 (5 bases). The CDR3 covers 11 residues. The germline V and J ends were trimmed by 6 bases and 5 bases, with 7 bases remaining between them. Per germline, CDR1 SNHLY and CDR2 FYNNEI. CDR3 nucleotide sequence: TGTGCCAGCAGGGCAGGGTATGGCTACACCTTC. Amino acids: CASRAGYGYTF.